This TCR beta chain was sequenced during a study of TIL therapy for anti-PD-1-resistant metastatic lung cancer. About the research overall: Tumors carried a median about 1.5 non-synonymous mutations per megabase. General study points: TIL clonotype persistence in blood showed no apparent association with response.

This clone has just a few counts. As yet, its antigen is unknown. The libraries were made with immunoSEQ v3. Sequencing was performed with immunoSEQ multiplex PCR; in TCRdb, only in-frame clones are kept and a portion is missing. The data hold 40,000 to 60,000 clones, with roughly 78% observed a single time. Time point described: pre-treatment sample, taken before nivolumab and TIL therapy. Adults with stage 4 NSCLC were enrolled in a phase I trial. Germline CDR1 and CDR2: SGHKS and YYEKEE (reference sequence). V lost 3 bases, J lost 7 bases, and 6 bases stayed unmatched. The CDR3 is made up of 13 amino acids.

The source is a woman aged 25-85 years with non-small cell lung cancer. Sequences were derived from blood, sampled at baseline. The chain is built from TRBV5-5 and TRBJ2-7; 8 bases map to TRBD1. The CDR3 spells CASSSGTGGEQYF. The CDR3 DNA sequence: TGTGCCAGCAGCTCGGGGACAGGTGGGGAGCAGTACTTC.